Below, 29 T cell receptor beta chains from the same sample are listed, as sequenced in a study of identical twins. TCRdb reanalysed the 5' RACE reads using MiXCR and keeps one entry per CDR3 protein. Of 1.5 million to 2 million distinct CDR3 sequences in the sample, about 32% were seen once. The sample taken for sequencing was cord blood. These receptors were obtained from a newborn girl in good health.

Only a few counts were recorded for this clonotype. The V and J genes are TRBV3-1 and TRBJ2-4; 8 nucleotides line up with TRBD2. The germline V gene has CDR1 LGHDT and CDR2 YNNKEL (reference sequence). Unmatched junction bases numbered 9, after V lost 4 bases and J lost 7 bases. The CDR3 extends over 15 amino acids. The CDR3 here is CASSPRLTGGNIQYF. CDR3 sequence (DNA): TGTGCCAGCAGCCCCCGGTTAACGGGGGGGAACATTCAGTACTTC.

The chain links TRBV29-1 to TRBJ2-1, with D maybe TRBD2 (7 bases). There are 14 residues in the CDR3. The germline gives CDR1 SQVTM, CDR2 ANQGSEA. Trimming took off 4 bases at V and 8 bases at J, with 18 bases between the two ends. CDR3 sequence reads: CSVGGGGFPYEQFF. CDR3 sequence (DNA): TGCAGCGTTGGGGGGGGCGGATTCCCCTATGAGCAGTTCTTC.

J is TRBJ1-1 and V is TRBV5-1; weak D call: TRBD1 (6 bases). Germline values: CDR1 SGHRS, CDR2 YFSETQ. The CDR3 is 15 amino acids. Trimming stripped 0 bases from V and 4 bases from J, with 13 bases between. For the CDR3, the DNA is TGCGCCAGCAGCTTGGTGACGGGGGCGGGCACTGAAGCTTTCTTT. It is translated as CASSLVTGAGTEAFF.

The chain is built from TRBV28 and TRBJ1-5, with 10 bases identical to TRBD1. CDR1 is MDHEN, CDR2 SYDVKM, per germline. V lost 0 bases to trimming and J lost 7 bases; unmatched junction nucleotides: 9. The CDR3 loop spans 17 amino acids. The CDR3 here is CASSLWPRTGGRQPQHF. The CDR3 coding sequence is TGTGCCAGCAGTTTATGGCCCCGGACAGGGGGGCGGCAGCCCCAGCATTTT.

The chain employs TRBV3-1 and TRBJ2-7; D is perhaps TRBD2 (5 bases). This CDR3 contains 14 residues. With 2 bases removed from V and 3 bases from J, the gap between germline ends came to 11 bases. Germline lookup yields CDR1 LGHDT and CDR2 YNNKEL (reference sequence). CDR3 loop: CASSQFGSRYEQYF. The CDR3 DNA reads TGTGCCAGCAGCCAATTTGGGAGCCGCTACGAGCAGTACTTC.

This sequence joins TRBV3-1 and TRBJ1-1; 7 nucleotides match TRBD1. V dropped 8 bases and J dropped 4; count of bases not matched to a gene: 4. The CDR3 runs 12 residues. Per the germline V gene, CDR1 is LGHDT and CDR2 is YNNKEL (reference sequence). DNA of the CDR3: TGTGCCAGCCCCTCAGGGGGCACTGAAGCTTTCTTT. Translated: CASPSGGTEAFF.

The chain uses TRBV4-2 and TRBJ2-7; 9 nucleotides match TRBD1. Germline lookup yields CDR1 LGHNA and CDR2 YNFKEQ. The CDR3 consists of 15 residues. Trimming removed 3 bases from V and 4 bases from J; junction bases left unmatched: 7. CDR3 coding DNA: TGTGCCAGCAGCCAGTTCCGGGACAGGGTTTACGAGCAGTACTTC. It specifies CASSQFRDRVYEQYF.

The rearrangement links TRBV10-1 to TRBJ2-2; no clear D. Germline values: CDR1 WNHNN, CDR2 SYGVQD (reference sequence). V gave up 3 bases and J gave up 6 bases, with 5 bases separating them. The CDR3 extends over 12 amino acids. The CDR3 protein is CASSEGSGELFF. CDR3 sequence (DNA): TGCGCCAGCAGTGAAGGATCCGGGGAGCTGTTTTTT.

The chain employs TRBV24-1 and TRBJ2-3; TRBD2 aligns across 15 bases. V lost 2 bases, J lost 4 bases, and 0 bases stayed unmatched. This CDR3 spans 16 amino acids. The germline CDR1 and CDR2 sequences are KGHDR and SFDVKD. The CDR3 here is CATSDWTSGGADTQYF. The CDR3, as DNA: TGTGCCACCAGTGATTGGACTAGCGGGGGGGCAGATACGCAGTATTTT.

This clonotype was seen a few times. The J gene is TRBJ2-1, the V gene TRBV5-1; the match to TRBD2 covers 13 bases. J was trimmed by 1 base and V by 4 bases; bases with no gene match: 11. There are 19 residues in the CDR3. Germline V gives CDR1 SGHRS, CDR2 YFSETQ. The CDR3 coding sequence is TGCGCCAGCAGCAGTAGAGGGACTAGCGGGGCGTTATCCTACAATGAGCAGTTCTTC. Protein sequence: CASSSRGTSGALSYNEQFF.

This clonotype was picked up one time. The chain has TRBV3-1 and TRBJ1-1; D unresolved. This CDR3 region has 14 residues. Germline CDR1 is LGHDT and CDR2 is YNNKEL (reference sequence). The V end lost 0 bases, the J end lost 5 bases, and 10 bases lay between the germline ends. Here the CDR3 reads CASSQDWKGTEAFF. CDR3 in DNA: TGTGCCAGCAGCCAAGATTGGAAGGGAACTGAAGCTTTCTTT.

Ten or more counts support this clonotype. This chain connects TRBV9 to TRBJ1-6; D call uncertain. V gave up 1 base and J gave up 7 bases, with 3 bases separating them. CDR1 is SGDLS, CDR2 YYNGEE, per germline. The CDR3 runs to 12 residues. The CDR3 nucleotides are TGTGCCAGCAGCGTACAGAATTCACCCCTCCACTTT. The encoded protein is CASSVQNSPLHF.

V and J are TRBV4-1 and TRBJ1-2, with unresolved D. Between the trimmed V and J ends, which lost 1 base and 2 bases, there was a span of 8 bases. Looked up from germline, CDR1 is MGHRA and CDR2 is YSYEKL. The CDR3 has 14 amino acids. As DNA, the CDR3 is TGCGCCAGCAGCCAAGCTAAGAAAAACTATGGCTACACCTTC. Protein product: CASSQAKKNYGYTF.

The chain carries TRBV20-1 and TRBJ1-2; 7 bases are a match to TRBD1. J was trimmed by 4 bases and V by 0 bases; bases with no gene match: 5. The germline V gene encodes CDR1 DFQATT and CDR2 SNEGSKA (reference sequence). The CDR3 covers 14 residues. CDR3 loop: CSARDRGQLYGYTF. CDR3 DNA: TGCAGTGCTAGAGATCGGGGACAGCTCTATGGCTACACCTTC.

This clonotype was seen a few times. CDR3 loop: CASSQDRISGNTIYF. CDR3 DNA sequence: TGTGCCAGCAGCCAAGACAGAATCTCTGGAAACACCATATATTTT. The rearrangement links TRBV4-2 to TRBJ1-3, with D unresolved. This CDR3 is built from 15 residues. The germline V gene has CDR1 LGHNA and CDR2 YNFKEQ. Trimming removed 0 bases at V and 0 bases at J, with 6 bases between.

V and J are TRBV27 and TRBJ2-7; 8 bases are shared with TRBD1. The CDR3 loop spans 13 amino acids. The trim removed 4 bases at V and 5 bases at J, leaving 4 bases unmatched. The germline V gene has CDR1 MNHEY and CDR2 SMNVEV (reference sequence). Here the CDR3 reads CASSSTGEHEQYF. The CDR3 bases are TGTGCCAGCAGTTCGACAGGGGAGCACGAGCAGTACTTC.

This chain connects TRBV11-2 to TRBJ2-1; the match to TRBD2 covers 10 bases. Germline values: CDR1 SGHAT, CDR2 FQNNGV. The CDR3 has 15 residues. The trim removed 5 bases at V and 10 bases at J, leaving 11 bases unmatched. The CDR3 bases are TGTGCCAGCAGCCTAGTCCTAGCGGGAGTCAGGGAGCAGTTCTTC. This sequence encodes CASSLVLAGVREQFF. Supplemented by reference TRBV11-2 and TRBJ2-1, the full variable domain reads EAGVAQSPRYKIIEKRQSVAFWCNPISGHATLYWYQQILGQGPKLLIQFQNNGVVDDSQLPKDRFSAERLKGVDSTLKIQPAKLEDSAVYLCASSLVLAGVREQFFGPGTRLTVL.

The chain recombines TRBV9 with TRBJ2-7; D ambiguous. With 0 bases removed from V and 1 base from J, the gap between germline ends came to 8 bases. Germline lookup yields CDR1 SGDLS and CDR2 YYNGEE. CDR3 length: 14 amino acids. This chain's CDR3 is CASSVDFGSYEQYF. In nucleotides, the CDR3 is TGTGCCAGCAGCGTAGATTTCGGTTCCTACGAGCAGTACTTC.

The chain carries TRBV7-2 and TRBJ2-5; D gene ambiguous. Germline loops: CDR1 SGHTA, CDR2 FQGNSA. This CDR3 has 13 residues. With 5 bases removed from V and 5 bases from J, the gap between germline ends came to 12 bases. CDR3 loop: CASSTPVLETQYF. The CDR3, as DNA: TGTGCCAGCAGCACCCCAGTGTTGGAGACCCAGTACTTC.

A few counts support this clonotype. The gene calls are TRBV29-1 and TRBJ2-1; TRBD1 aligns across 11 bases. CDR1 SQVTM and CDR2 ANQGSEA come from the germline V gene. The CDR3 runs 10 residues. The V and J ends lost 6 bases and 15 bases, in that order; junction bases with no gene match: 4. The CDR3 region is CSVGTGGGFF. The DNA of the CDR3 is TGCAGCGTAGGGACAGGGGGTGGGTTCTTC.

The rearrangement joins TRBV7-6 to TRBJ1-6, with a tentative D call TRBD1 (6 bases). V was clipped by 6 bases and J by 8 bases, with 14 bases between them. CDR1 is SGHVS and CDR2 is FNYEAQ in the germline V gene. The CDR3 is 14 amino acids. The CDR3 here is CASSIGGVHSPLHF. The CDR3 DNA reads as TGTGCCAGCAGTATAGGGGGGGTCCATTCACCCCTCCACTTT.

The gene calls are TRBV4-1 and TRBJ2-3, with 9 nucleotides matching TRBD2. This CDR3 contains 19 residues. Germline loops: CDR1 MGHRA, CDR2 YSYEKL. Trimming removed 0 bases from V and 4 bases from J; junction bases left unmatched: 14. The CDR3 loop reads CASSQDSSGRPYRPDTQYF. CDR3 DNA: TGCGCCAGCAGCCAAGATTCCAGCGGGAGGCCCTATAGGCCAGATACGCAGTATTTT.

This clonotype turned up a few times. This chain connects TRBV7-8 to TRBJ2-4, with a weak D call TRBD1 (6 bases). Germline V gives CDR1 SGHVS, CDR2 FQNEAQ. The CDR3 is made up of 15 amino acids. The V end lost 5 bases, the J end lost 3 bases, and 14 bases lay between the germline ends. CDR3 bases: TGTGCCAGCAGCGACGGACAGTCGGGCAAAAACATTCAGTACTTC. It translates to CASSDGQSGKNIQYF.

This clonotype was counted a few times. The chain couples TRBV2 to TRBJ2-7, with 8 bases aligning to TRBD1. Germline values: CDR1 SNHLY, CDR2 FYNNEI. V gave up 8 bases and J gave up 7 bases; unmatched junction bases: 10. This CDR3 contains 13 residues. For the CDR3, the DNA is TGTGCCAGCTCCGGACAGGGCTACAATGAGCAGTACTTC. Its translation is CASSGQGYNEQYF.

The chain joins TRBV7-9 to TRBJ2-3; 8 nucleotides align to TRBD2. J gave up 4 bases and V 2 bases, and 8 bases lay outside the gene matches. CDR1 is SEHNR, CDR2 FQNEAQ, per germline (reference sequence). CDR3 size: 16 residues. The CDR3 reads CASSLFRTSRPDTQYF. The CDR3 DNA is TGTGCCAGCAGCTTATTTAGGACTAGCAGGCCAGATACGCAGTATTTT.

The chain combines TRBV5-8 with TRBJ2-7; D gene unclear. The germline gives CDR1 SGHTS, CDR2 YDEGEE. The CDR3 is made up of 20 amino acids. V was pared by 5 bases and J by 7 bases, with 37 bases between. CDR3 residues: CASRHDSMRGVTSSYNEQYF. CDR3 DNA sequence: TGTGCCAGCAGACATGACTCTATGAGAGGCGTGACCAGTTCCTACAATGAGCAGTACTTC.

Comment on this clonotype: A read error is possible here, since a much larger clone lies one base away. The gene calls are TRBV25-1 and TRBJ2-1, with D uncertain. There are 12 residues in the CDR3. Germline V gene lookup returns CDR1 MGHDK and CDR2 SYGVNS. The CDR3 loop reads CASSEVYNEQCF. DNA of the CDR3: TGTGCCAGCAGTGAAGTTTACAATGAGCAGTGCTTC.

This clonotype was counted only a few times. DNA of the CDR3: TGCGCCAGCAGCCAAGTTTACAGGGGGCGAGGAACTGAAGCTTTCTTT. This sequence encodes CASSQVYRGRGTEAFF. The gene calls are TRBV4-1 and TRBJ1-1; TRBD1 aligns across 9 bases. The V gene's germline CDR1 is MGHRA and CDR2 YSYEKL. This CDR3 spans 16 amino acids. With 1 base clipped from V and 5 bases from J, the junction kept 8 bases outside the gene matches.

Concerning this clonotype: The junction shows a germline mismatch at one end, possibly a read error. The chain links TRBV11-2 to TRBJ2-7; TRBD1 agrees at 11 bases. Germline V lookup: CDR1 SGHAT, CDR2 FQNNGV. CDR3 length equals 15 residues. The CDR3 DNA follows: TGTGCCAGCAGCTGGGACAGGGGGGAGGCCTACGAGCGGTACTTC. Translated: CASSWDRGEAYERYF.